The 24 T cell receptor beta chains below were found in one sample sequenced in a study of cytomegalovirus exposure and HLA in healthy donors. 60 Vbeta and 13 Jbeta primers were used in PCR. Produced via immunoSEQ multiplex PCR; TCRdb's table is partial and in-frame only. The sample has some 87,000 clones, approximately 79% seen once. Sequenced sample: PBMCs. The source is a young man in good health and CMV-seronegative.

This sequence joins TRBV7-6 and TRBJ2-5; 13 positions match TRBD2. This CDR3 has 18 residues. Germline CDR1 and CDR2: SGHVS and FNYEAQ. The V and J ends lost 5 bases and 2 bases, in that order; junction bases with no gene match: 11. CDR3 amino acids: CASSHRTSGGPLQETQYF. CDR3 coding DNA: TGTGCCAGCAGCCATCGGACTAGCGGGGGCCCCCTTCAAGAGACCCAGTACTTC.

The chain joins TRBV28 to TRBJ1-5, with TRBD1 matching 10 bases. The CDR3 is 16 amino acids. Trimming removed 2 bases from V and 6 bases from J; junction bases left unmatched: 7. Germline-derived CDR1 and CDR2 are MDHEN and SYDVKM. The CDR3 region has the DNA TGTGCCAGCAGTTTACTTCGGACAGGGGGGGGTCAGCCCCAGCATTTT. Its protein product is CASSLLRTGGGQPQHF. The entire variable domain, with the rest obtained from reference TRBV28 and TRBJ1-5, is as follows: DVKVTQSSRYLVKRTGEKVFLECVQDMDHENMFWYRQDPGLGLRLIYFSYDVKMKEKGDIPEGYSVSREKKERFSLILESASTNQTSMYLCASSLLRTGGGQPQHFGDGTRLSIL.

The V gene is TRBV30, the J gene TRBJ1-6; 9 bases align to TRBD1. CDR3 size: 16 residues. The V gene end was trimmed by 8 bases and the J gene end by 1 base; junction bases not matched to a gene: 9. Germline V gene lookup returns CDR1 GTSNPN and CDR2 SVGIG (reference sequence). As DNA, the CDR3 is TGTGCCCGAGAGACAGGGGGAGATTCCTATAATTCACCCCTCCACTTT. It codes for CARETGGDSYNSPLHF.

V and J are TRBV9 and TRBJ1-4; 7 nucleotides line up with TRBD1. After removal of 0 bases from V and 5 bases from J, the junction contained 7 bases not matched to a gene. The CDR3 consists of 16 residues. CDR1 and CDR2 from the germline V gene are SGDLS and YYNGEE. Here the CDR3 reads CASSVGQGQLNEKLFF. Written as DNA, the CDR3 is TGTGCCAGCAGCGTAGGACAGGGACAGTTAAATGAAAAACTGTTTTTT.

There are a few counts of this clone. The CDR3: CASSRPGQGSPDEQFF. CDR3 DNA sequence: TGTGCCAGCAGTCGTCCGGGACAGGGAAGCCCTGATGAGCAGTTCTTC. The genes are TRBV7-9 and TRBJ2-1; 9 positions agree with TRBD1. The germline V gene has CDR1 SEHNR and CDR2 FQNEAQ (reference sequence). Losses at the gene ends were 6 bases for V and 8 bases for J; bases not matched to a gene: 14. CDR3 length: 16 residues.

The chain couples TRBV18 to TRBJ2-7; D not certain. CDR3 length equals 14 residues. The V end was cut by 0 bases, the J end by 2 bases, with 8 bases between. CDR1 is KGHSH and CDR2 is LQKENI in the germline V gene. CDR3 nucleotide sequence: TGTGCCAGCTCACCACCGGCACATACCTACGAGCAGTACTTC. It translates to CASSPPAHTYEQYF.

The J gene is TRBJ1-5, the V gene TRBV27; D might be TRBD1 (5 bases). CDR3 length equals 13 residues. Germline CDR1 is MNHEY and CDR2 is SMNVEV (reference sequence). V was shortened by 6 bases and J by 6 bases, with 12 bases between the two germline ends. The CDR3 DNA is TGTGCCAGCAGGCCCAGGGTAAGTCAGCCCCAGCATTTT. Its translation: CASRPRVSQPQHF.

The chain couples TRBV9 to TRBJ1-3; D perhaps matches TRBD1 (5 bases). With 1 base removed from V and 0 bases from J, the gap between germline ends came to 17 bases. CDR1 is SGDLS and CDR2 is YYNGEE in the germline V gene. The CDR3 length is 18 residues. In nucleotides, the CDR3 is TGTGCCAGCAGCGTACAACCAGGGTTACTAAGCTCTGGAAACACCATATATTTT. Translated: CASSVQPGLLSSGNTIYF.

This chain uses TRBV5-8 with TRBJ1-1; TRBD1 matches at 8 bases. V gave up 2 bases and J gave up 0 bases; unmatched junction bases: 12. The germline V gene has CDR1 SGHTS and CDR2 YDEGEE. This CDR3 is 18 amino acids long. CDR3 loop: CASSLNSGGLDMNTEAFF. The CDR3 DNA follows: TGTGCCAGCAGCTTAAATTCAGGGGGCCTGGACATGAACACTGAAGCTTTCTTT. Drawing the rest from reference TRBV5-8 and TRBJ1-1, the complete variable domain is EAGVTQSPTHLIKTRGQQATLRCSPISGHTSVYWYQQALGLGLQFLLWYDEGEERNRGNFPPRFSGRQFPNYSSELNVNALELEDSALYLCASSLNSGGLDMNTEAFFGQGTRLTVV.

This clone was seen only once. The CDR3 sequence: CSVEGTGNQPQHF. In DNA, the CDR3 is TGCAGCGTTGAGGGGACAGGAAATCAGCCCCAGCATTTT. This chain connects TRBV29-1 to TRBJ1-5, with 8 bases identical to TRBD1. J lost 4 bases, V lost 3 bases, and 2 bases had no gene match. The CDR3 contains 13 residues. Germline assignment: CDR1 SQVTM and CDR2 ANQGSEA. The full variable domain, its missing parts supplied by reference TRBV29-1 and TRBJ1-5, is SAVISQKPSRDICQRGTSLTIQCQVDSQVTMMFWYRQQPGQSLTLIATANQGSEATYESGFVIDKFPISRPNLTFSTLTVSNMSPEDSSIYLCSVEGTGNQPQHFGDGTRLSIL.

CDR3 region: CASSQYRSSGSNTGELFF. The CDR3, as DNA: TGTGCCAGCAGCCAATATCGGAGTAGCGGGTCGAACACCGGGGAGCTGTTTTTT. J is TRBJ2-2 and V is TRBV14, with 7 bases aligning to TRBD2. The germline gives CDR1 SGHDN, CDR2 FVKESK. Trimming removed 2 bases from V and 0 bases from J; junction bases left unmatched: 9. The CDR3 extends over 18 amino acids.

This clone was counted only a few times. This chain uses TRBV5-1 with TRBJ1-4, with D possibly being TRBD1 (6 bases). Trimming left V 4 bases short and J 3 bases short, with 13 bases between. The CDR3 covers 15 residues. Germline CDR1 SGHRS, CDR2 YFSETQ. The CDR3 spells CASSRNRAANEKLFF. CDR3 DNA sequence: TGCGCCAGCAGCAGAAACAGGGCGGCTAATGAAAAACTGTTTTTT.

This chain links TRBV5-1 with TRBJ2-3, with TRBD1 matching over 9 bases. Germline CDR1 is SGHRS and CDR2 is YFSETQ. With V trimmed by 5 bases and J by 1 base, 5 bases remained unmatched. The CDR3 is 15 amino acids. CDR3 amino acids: CASRGQGWGTDTQYF. DNA of the CDR3: TGCGCCAGCAGGGGACAGGGATGGGGCACAGATACGCAGTATTTT.

This chain links TRBV7-9 with TRBJ1-1; D gene unclear. The CDR3 spans 14 residues. V gave up 7 bases and J gave up 1 base, with 13 bases separating them. CDR1 and CDR2 from the germline V gene are SEHNR and FQNEAQ (reference sequence). This CDR3 reads CASNSGEGNTEAFF. CDR3 sequence (DNA): TGTGCCAGCAACTCGGGAGAGGGGAACACTGAAGCTTTCTTT.

The rearrangement links TRBV14 to TRBJ1-1; 7 bases match TRBD1. The CDR3 has 16 amino acids. The J segment lost 6 bases and the V segment lost 4 bases, leaving 14 bases of the junction unmatched. Germline CDR1 and CDR2: SGHDN and FVKESK. CDR3 sequence (DNA): TGTGCCAGCAGCCCGACAGGGACCACCTCAATGGCTGAAGCTTTCTTT. Its translation is CASSPTGTTSMAEAFF.

The chain has TRBV30 and TRBJ2-2, with D possibly TRBD1 on 5 matching bases. The germline V and J ends were trimmed by 0 bases and 5 bases, with 13 bases remaining between them. CDR1 is GTSNPN, CDR2 SVGIG, per germline (reference sequence). This CDR3 contains 15 residues. The CDR3 nucleotides are TGTGCCTGGAGTGTCCTTTCCAGGGTTACCGGGGAGCTGTTTTTT. This codes for CAWSVLSRVTGELFF.

This chain connects TRBV4-3 to TRBJ2-2, with D tentatively TRBD1 (6 bases). The V and J ends lost 0 bases and 4 bases respectively, with 9 bases between them. Germline lookup yields CDR1 LGHNA and CDR2 YSLEER. The CDR3 contains 15 residues. CDR3 DNA sequence: TGCGCCAGCAGCCAAGAAAGGACAGTCACCGGGGAGCTGTTTTTT. Its protein is CASSQERTVTGELFF.

This clone occurred once. In DNA form, the CDR3 reads TGCGCCAGCAGCTTGGGTGGGGGGGGCAGCTCCTACGAGCAGTACTTC. It specifies CASSLGGGGSSYEQYF. The chain combines TRBV5-1 with TRBJ2-7; D might be TRBD2 (7 bases). The CDR3 has 16 residues. From germline, CDR1 is SGHRS and CDR2 YFSETQ. V was pared by 0 bases and J by 0 bases, with 13 bases between.

The rearrangement links TRBV29-1 to TRBJ1-1; no reliable D call. Germline V gives CDR1 SQVTM, CDR2 ANQGSEA. Trimming shortened V by 7 bases and J by 1 base, and 4 bases separated the two germline ends. The CDR3 contains 10 residues. This CDR3 is CSARNTEAFF. The CDR3 nucleotides are TGCAGCGCCCGGAACACTGAAGCTTTCTTT. The full variable domain, in which reference TRBV29-1 and TRBJ1-1 provide the parts outside the CDR3, is SAVISQKPSRDICQRGTSLTIQCQVDSQVTMMFWYRQQPGQSLTLIATANQGSEATYESGFVIDKFPISRPNLTFSTLTVSNMSPEDSSIYLCSARNTEAFFGQGTRLTVV.

The rearrangement links TRBV18 to TRBJ1-1; weak D call: TRBD1 (6 bases). CDR1 is KGHSH, CDR2 LQKENI, per germline. The CDR3 spans 14 residues. V lost 3 bases, J lost 3 bases, and 11 bases lay in between. CDR3: CASSPTGRDTEAFF. The DNA of the CDR3 is TGTGCCAGCTCACCTACAGGGCGGGACACTGAAGCTTTCTTT. Variable domain in full (rest from reference TRBV18 and TRBJ1-1): NAGVMQNPRHLVRRRGQEARLRCSPMKGHSHVYWYRQLPEEGLKFMVYLQKENIIDESGMPKERFSAEFPKEGPSILRIQQVVRGDSAAYFCASSPTGRDTEAFFGQGTRLTVV.

The rearrangement links TRBV7-9 to TRBJ2-5; D is possibly TRBD2 (5 bases). Trimming cost V 1 base and J 2 bases, with 11 bases left between them. Germline values: CDR1 SEHNR, CDR2 FQNEAQ (reference sequence). The CDR3 totals 15 residues. CDR3 region: CASSLVGSLQETQYF. DNA of the CDR3: TGTGCCAGCAGCTTAGTAGGGAGCCTTCAAGAGACCCAGTACTTC.

V gene TRBV6-5 combines with J gene TRBJ1-4, with TRBD1 identical over 7 bases. The CDR3 runs to 14 residues. Germline V gene lookup returns CDR1 MNHEY and CDR2 SVGAGI. V dropped 0 bases and J dropped 6; count of bases not matched to a gene: 1. The DNA for the CDR3 is TGTGCCAGCAGTTACTCAACAGGGGATGAAAAACTGTTTTTT. Translation: CASSYSTGDEKLFF.

The genes are TRBV7-9 and TRBJ2-5, with 8 bases that match TRBD2. The V gene's germline CDR1 is SEHNR and CDR2 FQNEAQ (reference sequence). V shed 4 bases, J shed 1 base, and the junction held 2 bases outside the gene matches. The CDR3 spans 14 residues. The CDR3 here is CASSSLAAQETQYF. CDR3 nucleotides: TGTGCCAGCAGCTCACTAGCGGCCCAAGAGACCCAGTACTTC.

This clone has a single count. The J gene is TRBJ1-2, the V gene TRBV18; tentatively, D is TRBD1 (6 bases). Per the germline V gene, CDR1 is KGHSH and CDR2 is LQKENI. The CDR3 is made up of 15 amino acids. V was pared by 8 bases and J by 2 bases, with 18 bases between. The CDR3 is CASQPRGETNYGYTF. CDR3 bases: TGTGCCAGCCAACCCAGGGGAGAAACGAACTATGGCTACACCTTC. The full variable domain, completed using reference TRBV18 and TRBJ1-2, is NAGVMQNPRHLVRRRGQEARLRCSPMKGHSHVYWYRQLPEEGLKFMVYLQKENIIDESGMPKERFSAEFPKEGPSILRIQQVVRGDSAAYFCASQPRGETNYGYTFGSGTRLTVV.